The rows below give T cell receptor beta chains drawn from one sample of a study of persistence of HIV-infected CD4 T cells. For these TCRs, the target antigens are not known. Sequenced by immunoSEQ multiplex PCR; TCRdb stores in-frame clones only, minus some. The table lists about 39,000 clones, more than 75% of them singletons. The sequencing here drew on cultured CD4+ T cells from PBMCs, taken from a patient who received antiretroviral therapy. Receptors originate from an adult with HIV. The donor label of this sample is uncertain. The CDR3 runs from the conserved cysteine through the conserved F or W.

TRBV7-3 | CASSFTTAWGSYNEQFF
TRBV4-1 | CASSQDLGGFNTGELFF
TRBV7-2 | CASSFATLNNEQFF
TRBV28 | CASSFAPWGLGGQETQYF
TRBV6-5 | CASSYRAGDGYTF
TRBV18 | CASSPRPQGEVHGYTF
TRBV3-1/TRBV3-2 | CASSRSDSYEQYF
TRBV19 | CASSIDRSSGEKLFF
TRBV7-8 | CASSFRPMQGVVTGELFF
TRBV29-1 | CSVPSGGALEQFF
TRBV10-1 | CASSAPQSSGELFF
TRBV3-1/TRBV3-2 | CASSQESSGLGYTF
TRBV3-1/TRBV3-2 | CASSQVPGGLVNSYNEQFF
TRBV5-4 | CASSLSGTGVNQPQHF
TRBV28 | CASNQAGGRVNEQFF
TRBV7-2 | CASSRQGNEQYF
TRBV2 | CASSELAGSSGANVLTF
TRBV12-3/TRBV12-4 | CASRTSGGYEQYF
TRBV7-2 | CASSLASPRRGYGYTF
TRBV3-1/TRBV3-2 | CASSQDRHTQYF
TRBV9 | CASRRYPGQLTEAFF
TRBV5-1 | CASSLEGRGLEQYF
TRBV28 | CASRKILTGDLGEQYF
TRBV11-3 | CASSFFPGSYEQYF
TRBV19 | CASSLGWTGELFF
TRBV7-3 | CASSPRRLEGARTEAFF
TRBV5-1 | CASSPRTGKEKLFF
TRBV19 | CASSNRDRVIPSEAFF
TRBV6-5 | CASSYSGRRHGYTF
TRBV23-1 | CASSPGQGSNTGELFF
TRBV3-1/TRBV3-2 | CASSQDPAWGRPRDEQFF
TRBV7-8 | CASSPRSGGGWEQFF
TRBV5-1 | CASSPGTDGYTF
TRBV5-1 | CASSLTPGQGHGYTF
TRBV19 | CASSIGQGIRNQPQHF
TRBV15 | CATSRRGTTGELFF
TRBV28 | CASRGGGFSYEQYF
TRBV12-3/TRBV12-4 | CASSSTGNTEAFF
TRBV19 | CASSPDYSDTQYF
TRBV19 | CAILTGSNQPQHF
TRBV12-3/TRBV12-4 | CASRPRGYQPQHF
TRBV7-7 | CASSLTFGPGYEQYF
TRBV3-1/TRBV3-2 | CASSQGSPGQTDNSPLHF
TRBV28 | CASSPPGSPQHF
TRBV5-1 | CASSLGDRAYGYTF
TRBV18 | CASSPPGPLQGLFF
TRBV2 | CASIRDGPGWTEAFF
TRBV2 | CASSADGPRRETQYF
TRBV24-1 | CATTQGADTGELFF
TRBV7-2 | CASSLAVGAGNQPQHF
TRBV29-1 | CSVETGETGANVLTF
TRBV7-8 | CASRVVKGNTGELFF
TRBV7-2 | CASSLASGRNTEAFF
TRBV7-2 | CASSLVGFTGELFF
TRBV1 | CTSSPYYYEQYF
TRBV6-4 | CASSELAASGADTQYF
TRBV4-1 | CASSQTPSYSNQPQHF